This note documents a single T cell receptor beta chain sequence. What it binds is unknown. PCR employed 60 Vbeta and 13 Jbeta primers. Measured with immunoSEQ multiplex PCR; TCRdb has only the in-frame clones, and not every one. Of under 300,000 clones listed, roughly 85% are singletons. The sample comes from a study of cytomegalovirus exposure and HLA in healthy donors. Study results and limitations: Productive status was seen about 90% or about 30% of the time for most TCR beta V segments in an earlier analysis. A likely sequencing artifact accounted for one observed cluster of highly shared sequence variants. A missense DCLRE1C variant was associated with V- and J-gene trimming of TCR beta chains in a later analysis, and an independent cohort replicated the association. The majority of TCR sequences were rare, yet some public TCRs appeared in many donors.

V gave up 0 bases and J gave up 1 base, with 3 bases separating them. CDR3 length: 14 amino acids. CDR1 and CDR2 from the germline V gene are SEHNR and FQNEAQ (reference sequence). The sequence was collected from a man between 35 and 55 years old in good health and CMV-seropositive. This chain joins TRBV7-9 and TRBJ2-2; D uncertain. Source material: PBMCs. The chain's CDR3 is CASSLAQNTGELFF. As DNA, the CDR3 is TGTGCCAGCAGCTTAGCCCAGAACACCGGGGAGCTGTTTTTT.